The clone carrying this T cell receptor beta chain was seen once. TCR beta CDR3 region amplification was performed from RNA transcripts. An initial round of RT-PCR targeting the TCR CDR3 relied on the HTBI primer set. TCRdb reprocessed the multiplex PCR reads via MiXCR and lists one record per CDR3 protein. The sample records around 720,000 distinct CDR3 sequences, about a third being singletons. This sample is part of a study of T cells in Graves' hyperthyroidism and ophthalmopathy. Per germline, CDR1 WSHSY and CDR2 SAAADI. The CDR3 has 14 residues. The V and J ends lost 6 bases and 3 bases respectively, with 15 bases between them.

The receptor comes from a woman aged 40-49 years with Graves' hyperthyroidism. Sequencing was carried out using blood. J is TRBJ2-7 and V is TRBV10-2, with D perhaps TRBD1 (5 bases). The CDR3 sequence: CASRARVPLYEQYF. CDR3 sequence (DNA): TGCGCCAGCAGGGCCAGGGTTCCCCTCTACGAGCAGTACTTC.